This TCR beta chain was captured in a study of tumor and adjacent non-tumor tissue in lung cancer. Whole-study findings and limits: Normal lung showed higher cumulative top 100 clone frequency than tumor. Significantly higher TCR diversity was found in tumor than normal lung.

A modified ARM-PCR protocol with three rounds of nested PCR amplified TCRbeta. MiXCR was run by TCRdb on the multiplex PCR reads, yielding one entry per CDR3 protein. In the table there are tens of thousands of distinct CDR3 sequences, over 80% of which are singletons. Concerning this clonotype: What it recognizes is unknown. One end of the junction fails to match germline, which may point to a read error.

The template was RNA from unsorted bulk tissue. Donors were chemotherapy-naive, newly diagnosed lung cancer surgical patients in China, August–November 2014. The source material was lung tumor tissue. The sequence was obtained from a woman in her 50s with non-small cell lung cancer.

The CDR3 DNA reads as TGTGCAAGCAGCTTAGACTACTCACTAGAGACCCAGTACTTC. It yields the protein CASSLDYSLETQYF. The V gene is TRBV5-4, the J gene TRBJ2-5; D perhaps matches TRBD2 (5 bases). The CDR3 sequence is 14 residues long. Germline V gene data show CDR1 as SGHNT and CDR2 as YYREEE (reference sequence).